This TCR beta chain is from a study of shared clonotypes between healthy human individuals. Study-level findings and limits: It was the non-shared clonotypes that had lower generation probabilities than clonotypes shared by all four donors. Genetic and exposure-history diversity was limited by the few donors.

In regard to this clone: Its cognate antigen is unknown.

Trimming cost V 1 base and J 6 bases; bases outside gene matches: 16. The V gene's germline CDR1 is SGHVS and CDR2 FQNEAQ. The CDR3 is 18 amino acids. Deep level was the assay's run setting. The table came from immunoSEQ multiplex PCR; TCRdb's copy has only in-frame clones and leaves some out. The sample lists 900,000 to 1,200,000 clones; 78% were seen once. CD4+ cells underwent separation, giving CD45RA+ naive and CD45RA-negative memory subsets. The sequencing input was memory CD4+ T cells from PBMCs. The subset: CD45RA-negative fraction. J is TRBJ1-2 and V is TRBV7-8; TRBD1 matches at 8 bases. This TCR was sampled from a man younger than 30 in good health. Some clones in this sample may be carry-over from other donors' samples. CDR3 DNA sequence: TGTGCCAGCAGCTTAGTCTACCCCTCAGGGGGCGCCAGGGATGGCTACACCTTC. Protein: CASSLVYPSGGARDGYTF.